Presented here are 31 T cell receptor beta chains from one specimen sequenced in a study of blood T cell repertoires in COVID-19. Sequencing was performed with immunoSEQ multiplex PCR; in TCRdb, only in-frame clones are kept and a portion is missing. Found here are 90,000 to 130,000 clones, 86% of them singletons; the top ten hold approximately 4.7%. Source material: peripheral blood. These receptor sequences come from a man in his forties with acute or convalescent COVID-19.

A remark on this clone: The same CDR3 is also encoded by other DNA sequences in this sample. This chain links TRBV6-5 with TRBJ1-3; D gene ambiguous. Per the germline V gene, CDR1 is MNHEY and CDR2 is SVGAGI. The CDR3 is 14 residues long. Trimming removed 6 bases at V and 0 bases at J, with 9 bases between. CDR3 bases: TGTGCCAGCAGGGAGACGGGCTCTGGAAACACCATATATTTT. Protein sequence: CASRETGSGNTIYF.

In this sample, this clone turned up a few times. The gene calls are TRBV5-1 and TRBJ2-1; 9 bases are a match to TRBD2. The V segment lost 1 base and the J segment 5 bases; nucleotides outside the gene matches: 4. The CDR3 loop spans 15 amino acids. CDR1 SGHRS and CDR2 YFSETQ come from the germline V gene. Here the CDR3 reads CASSLLAGSDNEQFF. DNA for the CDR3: TGCGCCAGCAGCTTGCTAGCGGGGTCCGACAATGAGCAGTTCTTC.

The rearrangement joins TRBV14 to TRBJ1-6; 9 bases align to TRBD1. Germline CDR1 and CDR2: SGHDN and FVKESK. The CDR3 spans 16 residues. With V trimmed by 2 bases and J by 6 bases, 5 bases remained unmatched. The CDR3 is CASSQLQTGGNSPLHF. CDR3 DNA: TGTGCCAGCAGCCAACTCCAGACAGGGGGTAATTCACCCCTCCACTTT.

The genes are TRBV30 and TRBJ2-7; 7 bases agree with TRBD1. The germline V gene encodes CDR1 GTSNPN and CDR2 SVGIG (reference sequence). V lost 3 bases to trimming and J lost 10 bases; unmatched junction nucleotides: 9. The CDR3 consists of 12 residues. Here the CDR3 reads CAWRLTGTVQYF. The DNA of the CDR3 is TGTGCCTGGAGGTTGACAGGGACCGTTCAGTACTTC.

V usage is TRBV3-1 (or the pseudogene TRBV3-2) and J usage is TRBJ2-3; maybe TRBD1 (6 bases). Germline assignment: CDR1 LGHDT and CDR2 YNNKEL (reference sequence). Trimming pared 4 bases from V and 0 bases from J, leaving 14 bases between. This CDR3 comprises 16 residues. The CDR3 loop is CASSLQTGRSTDTQYF. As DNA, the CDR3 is TGTGCCAGCAGCCTTCAGACAGGCCGTAGCACAGATACGCAGTATTTT.

This CDR3 reads CASSLVPQGARYIGELFF. As DNA, the CDR3 is TGTGCCAGCAGCTTAGTCCCCCAGGGGGCAAGGTACATCGGGGAGCTGTTTTTT. The chain employs TRBV7-8 and TRBJ2-2, with 8 bases fitting TRBD1. The CDR3 covers 18 residues. Germline V gene data show CDR1 as SGHVS and CDR2 as FQNEAQ. V was clipped by 1 base and J by 7 bases; unmatched bases: 14.

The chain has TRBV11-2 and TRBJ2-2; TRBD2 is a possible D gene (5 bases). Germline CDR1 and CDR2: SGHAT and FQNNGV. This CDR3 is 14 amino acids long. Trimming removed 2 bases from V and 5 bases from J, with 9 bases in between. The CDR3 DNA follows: TGTGCCAGCAGCTTAACTCCGGGAACCGGGGAGCTGTTTTTT. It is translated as CASSLTPGTGELFF.

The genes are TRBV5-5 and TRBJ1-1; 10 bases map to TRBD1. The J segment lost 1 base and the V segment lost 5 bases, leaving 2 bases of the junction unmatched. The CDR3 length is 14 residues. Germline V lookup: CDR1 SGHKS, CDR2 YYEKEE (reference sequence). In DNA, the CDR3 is TGTGCCAGCAGTTGGGACAGGGGGAACACTGAAGCTTTCTTT. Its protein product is CASSWDRGNTEAFF.

The CDR3 coding sequence is TGTGCCAGCCCCCTCTATGGCTACACCTTC. Encoded protein: CASPLYGYTF. V usage is TRBV21-1 and J usage is TRBJ1-2. TRBV21-1 is a documented pseudogene. The CDR3 has 10 residues.

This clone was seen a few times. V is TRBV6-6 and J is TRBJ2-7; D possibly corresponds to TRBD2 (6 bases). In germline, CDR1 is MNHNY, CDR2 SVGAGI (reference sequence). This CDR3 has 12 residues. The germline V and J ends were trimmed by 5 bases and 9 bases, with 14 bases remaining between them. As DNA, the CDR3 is TGTGCCAGCAGTATGGGGGGTGATGGGCAGTACTTC. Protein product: CASSMGGDGQYF.

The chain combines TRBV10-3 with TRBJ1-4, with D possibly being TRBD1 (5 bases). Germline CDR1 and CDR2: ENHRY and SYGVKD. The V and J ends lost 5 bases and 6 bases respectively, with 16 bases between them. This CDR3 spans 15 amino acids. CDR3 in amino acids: CAISRQGGRDEKLFF. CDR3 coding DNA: TGTGCCATCAGTCGGCAGGGAGGAAGGGATGAAAAACTGTTTTTT.

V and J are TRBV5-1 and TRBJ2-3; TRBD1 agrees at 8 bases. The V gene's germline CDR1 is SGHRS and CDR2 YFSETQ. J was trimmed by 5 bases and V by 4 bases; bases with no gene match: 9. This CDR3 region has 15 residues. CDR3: CASSPSTGVRDTQYF. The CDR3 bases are TGCGCCAGCAGCCCTTCGACAGGGGTAAGAGATACGCAGTATTTT.

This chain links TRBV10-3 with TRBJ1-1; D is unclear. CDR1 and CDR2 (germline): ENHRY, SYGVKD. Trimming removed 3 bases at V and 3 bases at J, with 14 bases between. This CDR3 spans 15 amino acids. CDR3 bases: TGTGCCATCAGTGATTTACCCATCGAGGACACTGAAGCTTTCTTT. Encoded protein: CAISDLPIEDTEAFF.

CDR3 loop: CASSQQGPNQPQHF. CDR3 in DNA: TGTGCCAGCAGTCAACAGGGCCCCAATCAGCCCCAGCATTTT. The genes are TRBV27 and TRBJ1-5; maybe TRBD1 (6 bases). CDR1 is MNHEY, CDR2 SMNVEV, per germline (reference sequence). The CDR3 loop spans 14 amino acids. The V end lost 5 bases, the J end lost 3 bases, and 11 bases lay between the germline ends.

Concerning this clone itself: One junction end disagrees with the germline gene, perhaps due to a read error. CDR3 residues: CASSRRLSSTDTQYF. The CDR3 DNA sequence: TGCGCCAGCAGCCGTAGACTATCTAGCACAGATACACAGTATTTT. This chain joins TRBV5-1 and TRBJ2-3; maybe TRBD2 (5 bases). The germline gives CDR1 SGHRS, CDR2 YFSETQ. The CDR3 is 15 residues long. The whole variable domain, remainder taken from reference TRBV5-1 and TRBJ2-3, is KAGVTQTPRYLIKTRGQQVTLSCSPISGHRSVSWYQQTPGQGLQFLFEYFSETQRNKGNFPGRFSGRQFSNSRSEMNVSTLELGDSALYLCASSRRLSSTDTQYFGPGTRLTVL.

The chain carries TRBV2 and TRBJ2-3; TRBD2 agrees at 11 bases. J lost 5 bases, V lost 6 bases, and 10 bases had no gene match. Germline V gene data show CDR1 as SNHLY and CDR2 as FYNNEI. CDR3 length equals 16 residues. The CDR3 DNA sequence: TGTGCCAGCAGCCAGGGGTGGCTAGCGGGGGGAGATACGCAGTATTTT. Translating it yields CASSQGWLAGGDTQYF.

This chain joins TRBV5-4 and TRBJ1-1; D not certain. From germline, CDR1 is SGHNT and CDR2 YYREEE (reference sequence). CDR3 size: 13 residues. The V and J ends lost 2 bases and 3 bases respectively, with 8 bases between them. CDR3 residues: CASSFSSDTEAFF. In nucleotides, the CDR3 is TGTGCCAGCAGCTTCTCTAGCGACACTGAAGCTTTCTTT. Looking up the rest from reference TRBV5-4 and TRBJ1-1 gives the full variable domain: ETGVTQSPTHLIKTRGQQVTLRCSSQSGHNTVSWYQQALGQGPQFIFQYYREEENGRGNFPPRFSGLQFPNYSSELNVNALELDDSALYLCASSFSSDTEAFFGQGTRLTVV.

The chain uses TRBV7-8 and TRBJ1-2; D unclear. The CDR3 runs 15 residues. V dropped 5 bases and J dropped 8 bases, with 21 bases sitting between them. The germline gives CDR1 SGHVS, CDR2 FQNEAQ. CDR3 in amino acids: CASSPQIAVAGGYTF. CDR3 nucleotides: TGTGCCAGCAGCCCTCAAATTGCAGTAGCCGGGGGCTACACCTTC.

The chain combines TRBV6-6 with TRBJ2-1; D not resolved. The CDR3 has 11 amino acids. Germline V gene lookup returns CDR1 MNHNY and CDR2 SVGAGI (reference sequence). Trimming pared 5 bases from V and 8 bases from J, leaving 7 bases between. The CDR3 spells CASSDHYEQFF. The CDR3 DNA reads TGTGCCAGCAGTGATCACTATGAGCAGTTCTTC.

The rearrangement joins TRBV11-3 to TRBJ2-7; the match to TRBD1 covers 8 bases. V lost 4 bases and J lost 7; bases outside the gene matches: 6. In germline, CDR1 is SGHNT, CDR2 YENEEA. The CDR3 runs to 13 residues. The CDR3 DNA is TGTGCCAGCAGCTCCCAAACAGGGGGGGAGCAGTACTTC. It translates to CASSSQTGGEQYF.

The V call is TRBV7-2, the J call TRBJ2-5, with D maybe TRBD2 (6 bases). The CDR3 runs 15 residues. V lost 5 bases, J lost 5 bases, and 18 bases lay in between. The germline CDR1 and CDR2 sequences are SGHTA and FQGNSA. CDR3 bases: TGTGCCAGCAGCCAGCTCCCCGGGACTTGGGAGACCCAGTACTTC. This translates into CASSQLPGTWETQYF.

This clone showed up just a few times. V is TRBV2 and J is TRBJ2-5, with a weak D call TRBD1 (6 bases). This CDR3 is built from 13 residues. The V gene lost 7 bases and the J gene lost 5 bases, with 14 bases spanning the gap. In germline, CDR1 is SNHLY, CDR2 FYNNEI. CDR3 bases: TGTGCCAGCACGAGGACCCAGGGGGAGACCCAGTACTTC. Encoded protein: CASTRTQGETQYF.

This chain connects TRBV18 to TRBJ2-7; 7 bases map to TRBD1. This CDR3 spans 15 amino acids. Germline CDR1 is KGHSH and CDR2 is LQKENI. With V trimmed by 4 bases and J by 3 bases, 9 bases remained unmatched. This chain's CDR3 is CASSQETGIFYEQYF. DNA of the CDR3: TGTGCCAGCTCACAGGAGACAGGGATTTTCTACGAGCAGTACTTC.

DNA for the CDR3: TGTGCCATCAGTGAACCTACAGGGGGGGCTGAAGCTTTCTTT. The encoded protein is CAISEPTGGAEAFF. The chain combines TRBV10-3 with TRBJ1-1, with TRBD1 matching over 8 bases. The CDR3 length is 14 residues. V shed 3 bases, J shed 6 bases, and the junction held 6 bases outside the gene matches. CDR1 is ENHRY and CDR2 is SYGVKD in the germline V gene.

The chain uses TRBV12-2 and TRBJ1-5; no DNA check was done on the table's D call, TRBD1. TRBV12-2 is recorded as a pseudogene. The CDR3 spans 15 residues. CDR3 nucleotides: TGTGCAAGTCCTAACACAGGGGCCAGAAATCAGCCCCAGCATTTT. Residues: CASPNTGARNQPQHF.

This chain's CDR3 is CASSQVSGGAGELFF. The CDR3, as DNA: TGTGCCAGCAGCCAAGTCTCCGGGGGGGCCGGGGAGCTGTTTTTT. The gene calls are TRBV3-1 (or the pseudogene TRBV3-2) and TRBJ2-2; 8 bases are a match to TRBD2. The V gene end was trimmed by 1 base and the J gene end by 6 bases; junction bases not matched to a gene: 4. There are 15 residues in the CDR3. The germline CDR1 and CDR2 sequences are LGHDT and YNNKEL (reference sequence).

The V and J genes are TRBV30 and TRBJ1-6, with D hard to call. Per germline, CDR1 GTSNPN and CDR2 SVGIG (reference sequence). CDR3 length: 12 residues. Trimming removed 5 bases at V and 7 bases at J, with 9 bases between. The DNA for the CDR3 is TGTGCCTGGGAGGGCGGCAATTCACCCCTCCACTTT. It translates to CAWEGGNSPLHF.

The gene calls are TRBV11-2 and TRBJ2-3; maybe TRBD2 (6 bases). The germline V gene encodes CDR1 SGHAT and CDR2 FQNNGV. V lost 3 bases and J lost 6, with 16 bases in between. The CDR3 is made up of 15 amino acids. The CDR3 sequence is CASSLGRREGDTQYF. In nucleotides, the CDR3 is TGTGCCAGCAGCTTGGGGAGGAGAGAAGGTGATACGCAGTATTTT.

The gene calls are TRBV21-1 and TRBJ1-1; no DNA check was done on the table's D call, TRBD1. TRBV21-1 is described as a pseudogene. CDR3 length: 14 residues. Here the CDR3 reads CASPWTAGPDEAFF. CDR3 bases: TGTGCCAGCCCTTGGACAGCTGGACCGGATGAAGCTTTCTTT.

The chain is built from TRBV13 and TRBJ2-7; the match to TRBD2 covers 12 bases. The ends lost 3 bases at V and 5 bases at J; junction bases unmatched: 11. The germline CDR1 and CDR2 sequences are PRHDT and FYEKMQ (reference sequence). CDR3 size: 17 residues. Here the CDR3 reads CASSFRLAGVLADEQYF. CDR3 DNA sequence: TGTGCCAGCAGCTTTCGACTAGCGGGAGTTCTTGCCGACGAGCAGTACTTC.

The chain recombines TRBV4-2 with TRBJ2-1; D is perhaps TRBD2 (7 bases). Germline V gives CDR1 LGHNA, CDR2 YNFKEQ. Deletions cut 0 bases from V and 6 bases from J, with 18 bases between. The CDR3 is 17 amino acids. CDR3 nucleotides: TGTGCCAGCAGCCAAGACGAGGGGGGGGCCCCGCTCAATGAGCAGTTCTTC. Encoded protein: CASSQDEGGAPLNEQFF.